Shown below are 4 T cell receptor beta chains from a single sample sequenced in a study of T cell repertoires in cytomegalovirus infection (dated by TCRdb to between 2018 and 2020). The sample's treatment or condition label is to be understood as: in vitro stimulation with specific CMV peptide epitopes to enrich CMV-specific T cells. For sequencing, an Illumina HiSeq 1500 was employed. TCRdb trimmed public reads at Q25 via fastp, called clones via MiXCR and kept in-frame beta chains. Rows merge per CDR3 protein into single entries with the most common DNA and genes. The sample includes roughly 920,000 distinct CDR3 sequences, with roughly 30% observed a single time. Of the sample, 13% is held by the ten largest clones. Their antigen targets remain unknown. Specimen: cultured CD8+ T cells from PBMCs, collected from culture after CMV antigen stimulation. The receptors come from a human donor in good health (CMV status not recorded). Some clones in this sample may be carry-over from other donors' samples.

The chain is built from TRBV25-1 and TRBJ2-5, with 11 bases matching TRBD2. V dropped 6 bases and J dropped 5; count of bases not matched to a gene: 17. The V gene's germline CDR1 is MGHDK and CDR2 SYGVNS. CDR3 length equals 18 residues. This chain's CDR3 is CASSGGLAGGRRRETQYF. The CDR3 DNA follows: TGTGCCAGCAGCGGGGGGCTAGCGGGGGGTCGACGTCGCGAGACCCAGTACTTC.

The chain couples TRBV4-1 to TRBJ1-1, with D possibly matching TRBD1 (6 bases). Germline V gene data show CDR1 as MGHRA and CDR2 as YSYEKL. There are 17 residues in the CDR3. V lost 0 bases and J 3 bases, leaving 17 bases between the germline ends. As DNA, the CDR3 is TGCGCCAGCAGCCAAGAGGGGCCAGGGGCGCGGGACACTGAAGCTTTCTTT. Translated: CASSQEGPGARDTEAFF.

This clonotype was seen ten or more times. The chain employs TRBV7-8 and TRBJ1-1; D might be TRBD1 (5 bases). Trimming pared 5 bases from V and 5 bases from J, leaving 12 bases between. The CDR3 runs 13 residues. CDR1 SGHVS and CDR2 FQNEAQ come from the germline V gene. The CDR3 DNA reads TGTGCCAGCAGCCCAGGGTGGGGGACTGAAGCTTTCTTT. This encodes CASSPGWGTEAFF.

The J gene is TRBJ1-1, the V gene TRBV15; no reliable D call. V lost 1 base and J lost 1, with 4 bases in between. The CDR3 is made up of 13 amino acids. CDR1 is LNHNV, CDR2 YYDKDF, per germline (reference sequence). CDR3 sequence reads: CATSRASNTEAFF. In nucleotides, the CDR3 is TGTGCCACCAGCAGAGCATCGAACACTGAAGCTTTCTTT.